This T cell receptor beta chain was sequenced during a study of cytomegalovirus exposure and HLA in healthy donors. General observations from the study: The study flagged fewer than 200 TCR beta chains as cytomegalovirus-associated. Fewer N-insertions than the approximately 680-donor mean were reportedly shown by an Asian-associated ancestry cluster in a later analysis.

Concerning this clone itself: Its specificity is unknown.

Germline lookup yields CDR1 MDHEN and CDR2 SYDVKM. This CDR3 is 16 amino acids long. V lost 6 bases to trimming and J lost 6 bases, with 22 bases between them. The PCR used 60 Vbeta and 13 Jbeta primers. TCRdb's copy holds only in-frame clones and misses some; the assay was immunoSEQ multiplex PCR. The profile shows 140,000 or so clones, 76% of them singletons. The TCR comes from a woman aged 40 to 49 in good health and CMV-seronegative. Sequenced input: PBMCs. The chain recombines TRBV28 with TRBJ2-3, with a weak D call TRBD1 (6 bases). Here the CDR3 reads CASRDARGAGSDTQYF. The CDR3 DNA is TGTGCCAGCAGAGACGCCAGGGGCGCAGGGTCGGATACGCAGTATTTT.